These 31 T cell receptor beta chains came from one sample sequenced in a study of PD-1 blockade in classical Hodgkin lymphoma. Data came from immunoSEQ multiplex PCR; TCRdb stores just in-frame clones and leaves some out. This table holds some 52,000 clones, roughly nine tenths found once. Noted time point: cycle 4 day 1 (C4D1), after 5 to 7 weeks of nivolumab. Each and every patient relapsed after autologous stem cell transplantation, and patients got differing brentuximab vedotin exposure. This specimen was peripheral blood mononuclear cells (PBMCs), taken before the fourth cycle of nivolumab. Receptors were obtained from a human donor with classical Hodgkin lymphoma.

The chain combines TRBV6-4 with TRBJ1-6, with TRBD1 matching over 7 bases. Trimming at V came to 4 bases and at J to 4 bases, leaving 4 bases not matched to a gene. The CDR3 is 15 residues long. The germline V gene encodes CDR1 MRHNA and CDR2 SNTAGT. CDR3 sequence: CASSGDRLYNSPLHF. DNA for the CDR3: TGTGCCAGCAGTGGGGACAGACTATATAATTCACCCCTCCACTTT.

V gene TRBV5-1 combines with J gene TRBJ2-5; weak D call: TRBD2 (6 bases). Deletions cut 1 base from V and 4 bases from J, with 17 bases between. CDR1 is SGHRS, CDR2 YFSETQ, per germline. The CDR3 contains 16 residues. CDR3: CASSLFLGSLGETQYF. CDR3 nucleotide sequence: TGCGCCAGCAGCTTGTTCCTCGGGAGCTTGGGAGAGACCCAGTACTTC.

CDR3 residues: CASSLQGTSSYNSPLHF. The CDR3 region has the DNA TGTGCCAGCAGCTTACAGGGGACCAGCTCCTATAATTCACCCCTCCACTTT. The genes are TRBV7-9 and TRBJ1-6; D is perhaps TRBD1 (6 bases). Per the germline V gene, CDR1 is SEHNR and CDR2 is FQNEAQ (reference sequence). The germline V and J ends were trimmed by 2 bases and 0 bases, with 11 bases remaining between them. CDR3 length equals 17 residues.

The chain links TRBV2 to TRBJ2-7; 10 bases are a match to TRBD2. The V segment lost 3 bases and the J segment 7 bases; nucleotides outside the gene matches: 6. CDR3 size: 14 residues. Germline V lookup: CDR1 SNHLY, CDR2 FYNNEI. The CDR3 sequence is CASSEVAGGGEQYF. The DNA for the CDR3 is TGTGCCAGCAGTGAGGTAGCGGGAGGAGGGGAGCAGTACTTC.

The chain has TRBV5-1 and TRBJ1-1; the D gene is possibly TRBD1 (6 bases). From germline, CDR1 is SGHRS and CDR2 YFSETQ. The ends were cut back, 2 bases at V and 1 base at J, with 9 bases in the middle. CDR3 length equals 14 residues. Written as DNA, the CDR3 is TGCGCCAGCAGCTTTGCCAGGGGGAACACTGAAGCTTTCTTT. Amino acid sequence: CASSFARGNTEAFF.

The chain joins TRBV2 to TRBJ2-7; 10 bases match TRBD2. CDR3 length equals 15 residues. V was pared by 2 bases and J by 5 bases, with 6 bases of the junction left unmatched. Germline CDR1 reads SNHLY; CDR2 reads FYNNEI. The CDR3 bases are TGTGCCAGCAGTGAACTAGCGGGAGCATTCAACGAGCAGTACTTC. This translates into CASSELAGAFNEQYF.

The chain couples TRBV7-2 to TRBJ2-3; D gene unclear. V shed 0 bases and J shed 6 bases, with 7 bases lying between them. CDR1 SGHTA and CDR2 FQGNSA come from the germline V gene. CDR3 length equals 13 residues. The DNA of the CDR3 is TGTGCCAGCAGCTTAGCGTCGCGGGATACGCAGTATTTT. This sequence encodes CASSLASRDTQYF.

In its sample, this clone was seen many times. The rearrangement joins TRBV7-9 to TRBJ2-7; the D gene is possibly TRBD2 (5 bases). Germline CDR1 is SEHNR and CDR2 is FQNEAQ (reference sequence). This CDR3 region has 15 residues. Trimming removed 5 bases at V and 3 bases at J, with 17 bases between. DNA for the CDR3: TGTGCCAGCAGCCCCCGCGAGACTACCATCTACGAGCAGTACTTC. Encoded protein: CASSPRETTIYEQYF.

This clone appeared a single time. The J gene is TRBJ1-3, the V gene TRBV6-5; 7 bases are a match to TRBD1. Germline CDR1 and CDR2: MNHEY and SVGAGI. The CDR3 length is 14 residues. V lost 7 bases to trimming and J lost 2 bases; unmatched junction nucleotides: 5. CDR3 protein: CASKMTGPGNTIYF. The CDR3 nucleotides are TGTGCCAGCAAGATGACAGGGCCTGGAAACACCATATATTTT.

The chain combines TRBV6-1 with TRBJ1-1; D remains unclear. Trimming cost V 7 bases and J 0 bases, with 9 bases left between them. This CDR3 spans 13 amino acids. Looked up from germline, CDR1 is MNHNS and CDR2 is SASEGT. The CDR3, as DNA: TGTGCCAGCAATCTACAGTTGAACACTGAAGCTTTCTTT. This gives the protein CASNLQLNTEAFF.

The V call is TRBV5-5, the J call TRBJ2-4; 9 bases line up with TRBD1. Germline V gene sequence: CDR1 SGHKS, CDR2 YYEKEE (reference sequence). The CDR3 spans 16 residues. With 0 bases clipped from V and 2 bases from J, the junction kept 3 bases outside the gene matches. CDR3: CASSLGTGVTKNIQYF. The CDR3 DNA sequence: TGTGCCAGCAGCTTGGGGACAGGGGTGACCAAAAACATTCAGTACTTC.

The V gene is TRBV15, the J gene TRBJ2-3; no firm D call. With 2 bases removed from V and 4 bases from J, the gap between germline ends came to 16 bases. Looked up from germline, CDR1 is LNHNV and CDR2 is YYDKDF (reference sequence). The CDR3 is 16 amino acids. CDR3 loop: CATSRKDESRPDTQYF. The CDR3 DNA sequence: TGTGCCACCAGCAGAAAGGACGAATCGAGGCCAGATACGCAGTATTTT.

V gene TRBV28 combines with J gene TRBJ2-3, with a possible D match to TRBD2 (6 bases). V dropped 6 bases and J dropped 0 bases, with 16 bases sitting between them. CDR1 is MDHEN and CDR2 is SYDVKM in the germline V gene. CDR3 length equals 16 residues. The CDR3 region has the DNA TGTGCCAGCAGCCCCCGGCGGGGCCCTAGCACAGATACGCAGTATTTT. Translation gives CASSPRRGPSTDTQYF.

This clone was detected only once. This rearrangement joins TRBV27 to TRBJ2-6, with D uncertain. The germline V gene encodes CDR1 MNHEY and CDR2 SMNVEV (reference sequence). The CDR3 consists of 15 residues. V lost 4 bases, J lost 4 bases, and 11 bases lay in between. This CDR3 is CASSSPPSGANVLTF. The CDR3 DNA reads TGTGCCAGCAGTTCTCCGCCGTCGGGGGCCAACGTCCTGACTTTC.

The chain's CDR3 is CSAREGTEAFF. DNA for the CDR3: TGCAGTGCTAGAGAGGGTACTGAAGCTTTCTTT. The gene calls are TRBV20-1 and TRBJ1-1, with D hard to call. Trimming left V 0 bases short and J 5 bases short, with 4 bases between. The CDR3 covers 11 residues. CDR1 is DFQATT, CDR2 SNEGSKA, per germline (reference sequence).

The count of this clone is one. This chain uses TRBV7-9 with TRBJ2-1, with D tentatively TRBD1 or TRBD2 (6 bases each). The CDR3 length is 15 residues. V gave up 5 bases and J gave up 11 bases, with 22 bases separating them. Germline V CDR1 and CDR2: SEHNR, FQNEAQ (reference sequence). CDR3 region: CASSNNPGASNKQFF. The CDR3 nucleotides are TGTGCCAGCAGCAATAATCCGGGGGCCAGTAATAAGCAGTTCTTC.

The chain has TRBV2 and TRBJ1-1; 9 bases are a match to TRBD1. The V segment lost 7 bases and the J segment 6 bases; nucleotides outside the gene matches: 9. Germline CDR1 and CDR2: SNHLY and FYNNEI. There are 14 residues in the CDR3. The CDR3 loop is CASTFTGGKPEAFF. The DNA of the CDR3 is TGTGCCAGCACCTTCACAGGGGGCAAGCCTGAAGCTTTCTTT.

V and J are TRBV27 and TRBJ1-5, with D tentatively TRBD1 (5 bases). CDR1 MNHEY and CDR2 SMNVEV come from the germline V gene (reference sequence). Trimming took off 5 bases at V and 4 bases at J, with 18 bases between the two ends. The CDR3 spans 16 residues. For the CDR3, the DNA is TGTGCCAGCAGTCCTTCCCTGACAGTTACAAATCAGCCCCAGCATTTT. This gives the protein CASSPSLTVTNQPQHF.

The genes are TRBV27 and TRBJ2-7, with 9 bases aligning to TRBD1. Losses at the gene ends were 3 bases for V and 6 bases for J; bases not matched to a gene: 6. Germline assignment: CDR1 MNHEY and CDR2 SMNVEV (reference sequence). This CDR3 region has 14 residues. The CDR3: CASSFGTGPSEQYF. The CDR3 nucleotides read TGTGCCAGCAGTTTTGGGACAGGGCCCTCCGAGCAGTACTTC.

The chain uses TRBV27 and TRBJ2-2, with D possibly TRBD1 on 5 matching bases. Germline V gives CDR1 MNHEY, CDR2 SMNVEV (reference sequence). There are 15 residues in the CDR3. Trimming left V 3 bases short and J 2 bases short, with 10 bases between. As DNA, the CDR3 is TGTGCCAGCAGTTTCGTACAGGATAACACCGGGGAGCTGTTTTTT. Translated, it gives CASSFVQDNTGELFF.

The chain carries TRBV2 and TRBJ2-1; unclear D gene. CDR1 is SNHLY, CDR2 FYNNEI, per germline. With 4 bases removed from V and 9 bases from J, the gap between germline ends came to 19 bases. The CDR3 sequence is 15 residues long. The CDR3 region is CASSVWLRISGEQFF. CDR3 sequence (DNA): TGTGCCAGCAGTGTATGGTTGAGGATTTCGGGTGAGCAGTTCTTC. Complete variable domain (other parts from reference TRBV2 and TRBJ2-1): EPEVTQTPSHQVTQMGQEVILRCVPISNHLYFYWYRQILGQKVEFLVSFYNNEISEKSEIFDDQFSVERPDGSNFTLKIRSTKLEDSAMYFCASSVWLRISGEQFFGPGTRLTVL.

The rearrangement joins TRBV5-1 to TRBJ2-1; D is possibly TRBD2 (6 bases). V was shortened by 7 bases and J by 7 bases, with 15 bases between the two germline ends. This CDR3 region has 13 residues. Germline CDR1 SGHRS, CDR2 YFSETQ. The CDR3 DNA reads TGCGCCAGCGGGAGACTAGAATCGAATGAGCAGTTCTTC. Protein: CASGRLESNEQFF.

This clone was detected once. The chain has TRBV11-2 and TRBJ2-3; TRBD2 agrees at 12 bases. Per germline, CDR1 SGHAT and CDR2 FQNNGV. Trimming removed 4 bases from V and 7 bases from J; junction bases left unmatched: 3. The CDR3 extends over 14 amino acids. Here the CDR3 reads CASSSGLAGYTQYF. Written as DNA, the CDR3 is TGTGCCAGCAGCTCCGGACTAGCGGGGTATACGCAGTATTTT.

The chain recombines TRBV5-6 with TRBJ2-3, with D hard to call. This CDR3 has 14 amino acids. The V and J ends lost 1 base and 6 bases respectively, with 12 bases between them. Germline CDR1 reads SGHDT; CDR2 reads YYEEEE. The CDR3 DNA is TGTGCCAGCAGCTTGACCCATATCGGGGATACGCAGTATTTT. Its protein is CASSLTHIGDTQYF.

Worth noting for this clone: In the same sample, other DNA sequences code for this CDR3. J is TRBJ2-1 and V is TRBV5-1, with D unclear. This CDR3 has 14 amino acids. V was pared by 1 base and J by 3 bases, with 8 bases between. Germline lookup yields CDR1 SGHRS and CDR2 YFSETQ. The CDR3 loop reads CASSLTSSYNEQFF. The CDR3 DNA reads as TGCGCCAGCAGCTTGACTTCAAGCTACAATGAGCAGTTCTTC.

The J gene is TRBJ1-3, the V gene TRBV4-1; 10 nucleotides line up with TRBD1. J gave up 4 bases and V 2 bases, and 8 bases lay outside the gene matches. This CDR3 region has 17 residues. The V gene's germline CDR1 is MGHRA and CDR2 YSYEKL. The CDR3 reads CASSQLGDRGPGNTIYF. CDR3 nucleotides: TGCGCCAGCAGCCAATTAGGGGACAGGGGTCCCGGAAACACCATATATTTT.

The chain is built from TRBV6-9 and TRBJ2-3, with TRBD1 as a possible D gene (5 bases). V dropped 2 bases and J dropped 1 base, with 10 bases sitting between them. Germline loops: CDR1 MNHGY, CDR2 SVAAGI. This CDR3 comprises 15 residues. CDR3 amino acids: CASSYSDRRTDTQYF. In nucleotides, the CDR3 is TGTGCCAGCAGTTATAGTGACAGACGCACAGATACGCAGTATTTT.

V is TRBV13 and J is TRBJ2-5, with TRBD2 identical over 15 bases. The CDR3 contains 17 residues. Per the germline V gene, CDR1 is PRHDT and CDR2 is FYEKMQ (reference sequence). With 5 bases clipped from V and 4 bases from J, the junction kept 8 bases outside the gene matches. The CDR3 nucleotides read TGTGCCAGCAGCCTTCGGACTAGCGGGGGGGCCGGAGAGACCCAGTACTTC. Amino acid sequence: CASSLRTSGGAGETQYF.

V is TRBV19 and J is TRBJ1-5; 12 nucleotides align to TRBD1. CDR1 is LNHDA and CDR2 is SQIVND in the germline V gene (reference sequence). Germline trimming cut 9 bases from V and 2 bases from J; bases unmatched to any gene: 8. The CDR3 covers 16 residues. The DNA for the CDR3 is TGTGCCAGCCGCCGGGACAGGGGGCCGGGCAATCAGCCCCAGCATTTT. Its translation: CASRRDRGPGNQPQHF.

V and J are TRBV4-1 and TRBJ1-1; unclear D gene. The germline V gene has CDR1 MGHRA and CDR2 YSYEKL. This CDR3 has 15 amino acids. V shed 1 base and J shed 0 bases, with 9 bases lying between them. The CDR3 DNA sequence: TGCGCCAGCAGCCAAGGGGAACTTTTGAACACTGAAGCTTTCTTT. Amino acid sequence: CASSQGELLNTEAFF.

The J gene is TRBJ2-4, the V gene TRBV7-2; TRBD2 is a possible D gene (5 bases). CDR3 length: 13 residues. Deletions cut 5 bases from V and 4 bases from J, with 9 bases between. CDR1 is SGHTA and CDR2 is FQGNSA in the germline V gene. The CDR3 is CASSAGDKNIQYF. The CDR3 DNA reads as TGTGCCAGCAGCGCCGGGGATAAAAACATTCAGTACTTC.